This T cell receptor (beta chain) derives from a study of blood T cell repertoires in COVID-19. The CDR3 has 13 amino acids. Germline lookup yields CDR1 GTSNPN and CDR2 SVGIG (reference sequence). With V trimmed by 8 bases and J by 4 bases, 10 bases remained unmatched. TCRdb's table, derived via immunoSEQ multiplex PCR, lists solely in-frame clones and lacks some. The sample shows 120,000 to 150,000 clones, roughly 85% of them seen only once. This clone came up once. The chain couples TRBV30 to TRBJ1-2; TRBD1 matches at 7 bases. The sequence was obtained from a man aged 45-65 years with acute or convalescent COVID-19. Sequences were obtained from peripheral blood. CDR3 in amino acids: CAGTGTATYGYTF. The CDR3 region has the DNA TGTGCCGGGACCGGGACAGCCACCTATGGCTACACCTTC.